The rows below give T cell receptor beta chains drawn from one sample of a study of cytomegalovirus exposure and HLA in healthy donors. Here immunoSEQ multiplex PCR was the method, and the copy in TCRdb shows in-frame clones only, minus some. The sample records roughly 120,000 clones, over 60% being singletons. The sample taken for sequencing was PBMCs. The receptors shown here come from a woman aged 18-30 years in good health and CMV-seropositive. CDR3s include the opening cysteine and the closing phenylalanine or tryptophan. Each record gives: clone size, J gene, V gene, D gene, CDR3 protein, CDR3 DNA. The D gene is left open where the match is weak. Clone size is not always given. Where it is, it says once, few, many or a class for expanded clones.

clone size: once; J gene: TRBJ2-7; V gene: TRBV18; D gene: TRBD1; CDR3 protein: CASSPSGQGIYEQYF; CDR3 DNA: TGTGCCAGCTCACCGTCCGGACAGGGAATCTACGAGCAGTACTTC
clone size: NA; J gene: TRBJ2-7; V gene: TRBV5-1; D gene: NA; CDR3 protein: CASSLSNEQYF; CDR3 DNA: TGCGCCAGCAGCTTGTCGAACGAGCAGTACTTC
clone size: NA; J gene: TRBJ2-1; V gene: TRBV27; D gene: NA; CDR3 protein: CASSDWVTYNEQFF; CDR3 DNA: TGTGCCAGCAGTGACTGGGTTACCTACAATGAGCAGTTCTTC
clone size: NA; J gene: TRBJ2-1; V gene: TRBV6-1; D gene: TRBD1; CDR3 protein: CASRIGGSEQFF; CDR3 DNA: TGTGCCAGCAGAATAGGGGGCTCTGAGCAGTTCTTC
clone size: NA; J gene: TRBJ2-1; V gene: TRBV11-2; D gene: NA; CDR3 protein: CASSVRSSNEQFF; CDR3 DNA: TGTGCCAGCAGCGTTAGATCTTCCAATGAGCAGTTCTTC
clone size: NA; J gene: TRBJ1-6; V gene: TRBV28; D gene: NA; CDR3 protein: CASSLSQGTTPNNSPLHF; CDR3 DNA: TGTGCCAGCAGTTTATCCCAGGGCACCACCCCTAATAATTCACCCCTCCACTTT
clone size: NA; J gene: TRBJ1-5; V gene: TRBV2; D gene: NA; CDR3 protein: CASNNARNQPQHF; CDR3 DNA: TGTGCCAGCAACAATGCCAGAAATCAGCCCCAGCATTTT
clone size: NA; J gene: TRBJ1-1; V gene: TRBV7-9; D gene: NA; CDR3 protein: CASSRPEGTEAFF; CDR3 DNA: TGTGCCAGCAGCCGGCCGGAGGGAACTGAAGCTTTCTTT
clone size: NA; J gene: TRBJ1-2; V gene: TRBV27; D gene: TRBD1; CDR3 protein: CASSLQGASGYTF; CDR3 DNA: TGTGCCAGCAGCCTACAGGGGGCTTCTGGCTACACCTTC
clone size: NA; J gene: TRBJ2-7; V gene: TRBV7-8; D gene: TRBD2; CDR3 protein: CASSLTSGRAYEQYF; CDR3 DNA: TGTGCCAGCAGCCTGACTAGCGGGAGGGCGTACGAGCAGTACTTC
clone size: NA; J gene: TRBJ2-2; V gene: TRBV27; D gene: NA; CDR3 protein: CASSLLGGRNTGELFF; CDR3 DNA: TGTGCCAGCAGTTTATTAGGAGGGAGGAACACCGGGGAGCTGTTTTTT
clone size: NA; J gene: TRBJ1-2; V gene: TRBV12-5; D gene: NA; CDR3 protein: CASGTGSQFYGYTF; CDR3 DNA: TGTGCTAGTGGTACCGGGAGCCAGTTCTATGGCTACACCTTC
clone size: NA; J gene: TRBJ1-1; V gene: TRBV28; D gene: NA; CDR3 protein: CASSSGTEAFF; CDR3 DNA: TGTGCCAGCAGTTCGGGTACTGAAGCTTTCTTT
clone size: NA; J gene: TRBJ1-1; V gene: TRBV6-5; D gene: NA; CDR3 protein: CASSEQGGGTEAFF; CDR3 DNA: TGTGCCAGCAGTGAACAGGGTGGCGGCACTGAAGCTTTCTTT
clone size: NA; J gene: TRBJ1-1; V gene: TRBV19; D gene: TRBD1; CDR3 protein: CASRDRINTEAFF; CDR3 DNA: TGTGCCAGTAGGGACAGGATCAACACTGAAGCTTTCTTT
clone size: NA; J gene: TRBJ2-7; V gene: TRBV7-9; D gene: TRBD2; CDR3 protein: CASSLSGSGYEQYF; CDR3 DNA: TGTGCCAGCAGCTTAAGCGGGAGTGGCTACGAGCAGTACTTC
clone size: NA; J gene: TRBJ2-7; V gene: TRBV28; D gene: NA; CDR3 protein: CASSLRSSSYEQYF; CDR3 DNA: TGTGCCAGCAGTTTACGGTCGAGCTCCTACGAGCAGTACTTC
clone size: few; J gene: TRBJ1-1; V gene: TRBV5-1; D gene: NA; CDR3 protein: CASSWGLRATEAFF; CDR3 DNA: TGCGCCAGCAGCTGGGGACTGCGGGCCACTGAAGCTTTCTTT
clone size: NA; J gene: TRBJ2-7; V gene: TRBV11-2; D gene: TRBD1; CDR3 protein: CASSTDRRYEQYF; CDR3 DNA: TGTGCCAGCAGCACGGACAGGCGCTACGAGCAGTACTTC
clone size: NA; J gene: TRBJ1-1; V gene: TRBV28; D gene: NA; CDR3 protein: CASSPPGRSYTEAFF; CDR3 DNA: TGTGCCAGCAGCCCACCTGGGAGGTCTTACACTGAAGCTTTCTTT
clone size: NA; J gene: TRBJ2-7; V gene: TRBV4-2; D gene: TRBD2; CDR3 protein: CASSQDGTIYEQYF; CDR3 DNA: TGTGCCAGCAGCCAAGACGGGACTATCTACGAGCAGTACTTC
clone size: few; J gene: TRBJ2-7; V gene: TRBV9; D gene: TRBD1; CDR3 protein: CASSLSGTGTNEQYF; CDR3 DNA: TGTGCCAGCAGCCTCTCCGGGACAGGGACTAACGAGCAGTACTTC
clone size: NA; J gene: TRBJ2-6; V gene: TRBV27; D gene: NA; CDR3 protein: CASSFLSGANVLTF; CDR3 DNA: TGTGCCAGCAGTTTTCTCTCTGGGGCCAACGTCCTGACTTTC
clone size: NA; J gene: TRBJ2-7; V gene: TRBV7-8; D gene: TRBD2; CDR3 protein: CASSIQTGGLDEQYF; CDR3 DNA: TGTGCCAGCAGCATCCAAACGGGGGGGCTAGACGAGCAGTACTTC
clone size: once; J gene: TRBJ2-5; V gene: TRBV2; D gene: TRBD2; CDR3 protein: CASSGLARETQYF; CDR3 DNA: TGTGCCAGCAGTGGACTAGCCCGAGAGACCCAGTACTTC
clone size: NA; J gene: TRBJ1-1; V gene: TRBV4-1; D gene: NA; CDR3 protein: CASSQVTTEAFF; CDR3 DNA: TGCGCCAGCAGCCAAGTAACAACTGAAGCTTTCTTT
clone size: NA; J gene: TRBJ2-4; V gene: TRBV6-6; D gene: TRBD2; CDR3 protein: CASRHPGTSKNIQYF; CDR3 DNA: TGTGCCAGTAGACACCCCGGGACTAGCAAAAACATTCAGTACTTC
clone size: NA; J gene: TRBJ1-1; V gene: TRBV6-1; D gene: NA; CDR3 protein: CASSGPSSEAFF; CDR3 DNA: TGTGCCAGCAGTGGTCCAAGCTCTGAAGCTTTCTTT
clone size: few; J gene: TRBJ1-4; V gene: TRBV6-1; D gene: TRBD1; CDR3 protein: CASRSGTANEKLFF; CDR3 DNA: TGTGCCAGCAGGTCCGGGACAGCTAATGAAAAACTGTTTTTT
clone size: NA; J gene: TRBJ1-2; V gene: TRBV6-5; D gene: NA; CDR3 protein: CASSGNGYTF; CDR3 DNA: TGTGCCAGCAGCGGGAATGGCTACACCTTC
clone size: NA; J gene: TRBJ1-2; V gene: TRBV28; D gene: NA; CDR3 protein: CASSLAQGGYYGYTF; CDR3 DNA: TGTGCCAGCAGTTTAGCCCAGGGAGGCTATTATGGCTACACCTTC
clone size: NA; J gene: TRBJ2-7; V gene: TRBV13; D gene: NA; CDR3 protein: CASSFENYYEQYF; CDR3 DNA: TGTGCCAGCAGCTTCGAAAACTACTACGAGCAGTACTTC
clone size: NA; J gene: TRBJ1-5; V gene: TRBV27; D gene: NA; CDR3 protein: CASSLLGSQPQHF; CDR3 DNA: TGTGCCAGCAGTTTGCTAGGGAGTCAGCCCCAGCATTTT
clone size: NA; J gene: TRBJ1-1; V gene: TRBV6-1; D gene: NA; CDR3 protein: CASSFRDRSEAFF; CDR3 DNA: TGTGCCAGCAGTTTCAGAGACAGGTCTGAAGCTTTCTTT
clone size: NA; J gene: TRBJ1-2; V gene: TRBV19; D gene: TRBD1; CDR3 protein: CASSYRGSGGYTF; CDR3 DNA: TGTGCCAGTAGTTACAGGGGATCTGGTGGCTACACCTTC
clone size: NA; J gene: TRBJ1-1; V gene: TRBV5-1; D gene: TRBD1; CDR3 protein: CASSLVPGQGRDTEAFF; CDR3 DNA: TGCGCCAGCAGCCTTGTCCCGGGACAGGGGAGGGACACTGAAGCTTTCTTT